One T cell receptor (beta chain) is described in this entry. Assay: immunoSEQ multiplex PCR; the TCRdb copy retains only in-frame clones and omits some. The repertoire holds roughly 110,000 clones, with 70% to 90% as singletons. This specimen comes from a study of T cell responses to AZD1222 COVID-19 vaccine. This CDR3 has 16 residues. CDR1 SGDLS and CDR2 YYNGEE come from the germline V gene. V was cut by 0 bases and J by 1 base, with 12 bases left in between. Sequencing used peripheral blood, obtained on day 0 of AZD1222 vaccination. The TCR was taken from an adult in good health. V and J are TRBV9 and TRBJ2-3; perhaps TRBD2 as D (6 bases). The DNA for the CDR3 is TGTGCCAGCAGCGTAGAGCCCTCTAGCGGCACAGATACGCAGTATTTT. Translated, it gives CASSVEPSSGTDTQYF. Combining the CDR3 with reference TRBV9 and TRBJ2-3 gives the whole variable domain DSGVTQTPKHLITATGQRVTLRCSPRSGDLSVYWYQQSLDQGLQFLIQYYNGEERAKGNILERFSAQQFPDLHSELNLSSLELGDSALYFCASSVEPSSGTDTQYFGPGTRLTVL.